The count of the clone carrying this T cell receptor (beta chain) is one. This specimen belongs to a study of shared clonotypes between healthy human individuals. The CDR3 extends over 15 amino acids. Germline values: CDR1 SGHTA, CDR2 FQGNSA. The V gene end was trimmed by 2 bases and the J gene end by 4 bases; junction bases not matched to a gene: 3. As defined, naive CD8 cells were CD45RO-negative and positively selected for CCR7, with terminally differentiated effector memory CD45RA+ cells excluded. Researchers divided each subset's genomic DNA evenly across several immunoSEQ plates. Original analysis: Junction-only immunoSEQ sequences carried no quality scores, so filtering differed. Profiled with immunoSEQ multiplex PCR; TCRdb holds only in-frame clones, not every one. V, J and clone size are those of that table, while D and trimming were read from the DNA. This sample has about 680,000 clones, with approximately 90% found just once.

Sequenced input: naive CD8+ T cells sorted from blood. V and J are TRBV7-2 and TRBJ2-5, with TRBD1 matching over 11 bases. The clonotype was recovered from a man aged 25 to 40 in good health. The CDR3 sequence is CASSLWTGGRETQYF. The CDR3 DNA is TGTGCCAGCAGCTTATGGACAGGGGGCAGAGAGACCCAGTACTTC.